These T cell receptor beta chains were read from a single sample in a study of spatial heterogeneity in lung cancer. TCRdb fed the 5' RACE reads into MiXCR, producing one record per CDR3 protein. The sample holds more than 6,500 distinct CDR3 sequences; about 8.3% are singletons and the top ten take approximately 46%. This specimen was PBMCs, taken at surgery. These receptors were collected from a male donor with early-stage non-small cell lung cancer. Each CDR3 is given with its conserved first and last residue. Each record gives: D gene, clone size, J gene, V gene, CDR3 protein, CDR3 DNA. A D gene is named only where the DNA matches it firmly. The size entry gives once, few, many, or a class for an expanded clone.

D gene: -
clone size: many
J gene: TRBJ1-5
V gene: TRBV7-2
CDR3 protein: CASSPKLNQPQHF
CDR3 DNA: TGTGCCAGCAGCCCCAAACTCAATCAGCCCCAGCATTTT

D gene: TRBD2
clone size: many
J gene: TRBJ2-2
V gene: TRBV24-1
CDR3 protein: CATERLAGGANTGELFF
CDR3 DNA: TGTGCCACCGAAAGACTAGCGGGAGGCGCGAACACCGGGGAGCTGTTTTTT

D gene: -
clone size: few
J gene: TRBJ2-7
V gene: TRBV5-4
CDR3 protein: CASSSKTETYEQYF
CDR3 DNA: TGTGCCAGCAGCTCAAAGACGGAAACCTACGAGCAGTACTTC

D gene: TRBD1
clone size: many
J gene: TRBJ2-4
V gene: TRBV20-1
CDR3 protein: CSARDPRTGLAKNIQYF
CDR3 DNA: TGCAGTGCTAGAGATCCGAGGACAGGGCTAGCCAAAAACATTCAGTACTTC

D gene: -
clone size: medium-sized
J gene: TRBJ2-7
V gene: TRBV3-1
CDR3 protein: CASSPGLRGEQYF
CDR3 DNA: TGTGCCAGCAGCCCTGGACTCCGCGGCGAGCAGTACTTC

D gene: -
clone size: many
J gene: TRBJ2-7
V gene: TRBV23-1
CDR3 protein: CASSQSRGWGTYTTEQYF
CDR3 DNA: TGCGCCAGCAGTCAATCGAGGGGCTGGGGGACATATACTACGGAGCAGTACTTC

D gene: -
clone size: medium-sized
J gene: TRBJ2-7
V gene: TRBV7-8
CDR3 protein: CASSSERRLMSPYYEQYF
CDR3 DNA: TGTGCCAGCAGCTCAGAAAGGAGATTAATGTCCCCTTATTACGAGCAGTACTTC

D gene: -
clone size: many
J gene: TRBJ2-3
V gene: TRBV25-1
CDR3 protein: CASSESRVAGGTDTQYF
CDR3 DNA: TGTGCCAGCAGCGAGAGCAGGGTGGCAGGGGGCACAGATACGCAGTATTTT

D gene: -
clone size: many
J gene: TRBJ2-7
V gene: TRBV5-1
CDR3 protein: CASSRQSFYEQYF
CDR3 DNA: TGCGCCAGCAGCCGTCAGAGCTTCTACGAGCAGTACTTC

D gene: TRBD2
clone size: medium-sized
J gene: TRBJ2-3
V gene: TRBV7-2
CDR3 protein: CASSQQGLADTDTQYF
CDR3 DNA: TGTGCCAGCAGCCAACAGGGACTAGCGGACACAGATACGCAGTATTTT

D gene: -
clone size: many
J gene: TRBJ2-7
V gene: TRBV20-1
CDR3 protein: CSAKDRSSYEQYF
CDR3 DNA: TGCAGTGCTAAGGACCGCAGCTCCTACGAGCAGTACTTC